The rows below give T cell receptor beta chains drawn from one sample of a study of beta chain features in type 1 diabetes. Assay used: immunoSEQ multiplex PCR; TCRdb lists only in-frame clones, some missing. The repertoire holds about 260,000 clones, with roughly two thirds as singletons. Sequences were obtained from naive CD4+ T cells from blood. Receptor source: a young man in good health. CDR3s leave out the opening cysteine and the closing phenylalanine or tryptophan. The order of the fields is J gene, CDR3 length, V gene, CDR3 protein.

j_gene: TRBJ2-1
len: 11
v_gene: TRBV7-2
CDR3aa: ASSLDSYNEQF

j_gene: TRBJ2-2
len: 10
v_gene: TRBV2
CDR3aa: ASSTSGVELF

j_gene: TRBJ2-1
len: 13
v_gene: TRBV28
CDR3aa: ASTLLGLAGEEQF

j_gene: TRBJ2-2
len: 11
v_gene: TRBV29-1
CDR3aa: SAGQGARGELF

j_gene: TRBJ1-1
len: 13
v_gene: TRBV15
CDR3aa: ATSREPGQGRGAF

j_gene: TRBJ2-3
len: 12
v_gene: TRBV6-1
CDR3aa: ASSEGSRTDTQY

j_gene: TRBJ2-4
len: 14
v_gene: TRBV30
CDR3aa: AWHNPKLRAKNIQY

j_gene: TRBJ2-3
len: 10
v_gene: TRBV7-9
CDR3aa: ASSLSTDTQY

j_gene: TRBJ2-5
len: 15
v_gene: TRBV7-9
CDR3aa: ASSLDGRPGVQETQY

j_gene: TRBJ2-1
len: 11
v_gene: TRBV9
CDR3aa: ASSVALYNEQF

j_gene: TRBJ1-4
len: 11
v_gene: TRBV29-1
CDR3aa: SVRGLSNEKLF

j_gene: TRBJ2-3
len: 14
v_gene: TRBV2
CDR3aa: ASRATGTGATDTQY

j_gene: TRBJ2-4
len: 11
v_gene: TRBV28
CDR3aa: ASRDVPGNIQY

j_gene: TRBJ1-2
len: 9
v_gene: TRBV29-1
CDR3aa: SVERLGGYT

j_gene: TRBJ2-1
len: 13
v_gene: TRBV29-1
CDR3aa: SVERREEWTNEQF

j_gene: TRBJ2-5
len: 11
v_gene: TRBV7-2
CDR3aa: ASSFLLQETQY

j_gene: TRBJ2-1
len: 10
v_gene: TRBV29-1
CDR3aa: SVGTSGDEQF

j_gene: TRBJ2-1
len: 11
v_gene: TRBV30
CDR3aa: AWKAGGSGEQF

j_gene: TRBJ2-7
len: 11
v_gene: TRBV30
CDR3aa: AWSALAGYEQY

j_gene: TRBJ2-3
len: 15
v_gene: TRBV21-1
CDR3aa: ASSTPGESVSTDTQY

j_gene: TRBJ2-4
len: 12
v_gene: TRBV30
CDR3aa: AWTSSGDKNIQY

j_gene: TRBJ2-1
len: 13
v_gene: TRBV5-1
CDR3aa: ASSLGASGSNEQF

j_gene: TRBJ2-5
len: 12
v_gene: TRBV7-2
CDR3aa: ASSSSDYEVTQY

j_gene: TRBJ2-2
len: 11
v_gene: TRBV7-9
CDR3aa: ASSAQGTGELF

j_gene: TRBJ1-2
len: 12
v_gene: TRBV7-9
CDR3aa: ASSLETDRDGYT

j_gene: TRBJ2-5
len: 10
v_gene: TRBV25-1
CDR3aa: ASRPWGGTQY

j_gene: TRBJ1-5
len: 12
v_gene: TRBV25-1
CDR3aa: ASSEFGDNQPQH

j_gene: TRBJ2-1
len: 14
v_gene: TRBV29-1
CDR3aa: SVGASGSLVYNEQF

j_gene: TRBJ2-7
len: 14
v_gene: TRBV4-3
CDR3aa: ASSQAPGQGTYEQY

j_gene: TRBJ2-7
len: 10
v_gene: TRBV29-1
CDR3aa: SVGTLWYEQY

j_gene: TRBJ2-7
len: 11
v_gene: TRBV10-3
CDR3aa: AISRTDPYEQY

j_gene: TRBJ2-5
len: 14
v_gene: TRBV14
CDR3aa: ASSQESRLRGETQY

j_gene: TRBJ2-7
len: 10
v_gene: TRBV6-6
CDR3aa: ASRTGEGEQY

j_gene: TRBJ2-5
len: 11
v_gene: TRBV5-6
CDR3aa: ASRLTGMETQY

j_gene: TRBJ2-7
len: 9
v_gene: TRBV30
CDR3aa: AWSAPYEQY

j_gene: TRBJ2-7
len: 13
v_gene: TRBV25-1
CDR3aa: ASSESIVLAGEQY

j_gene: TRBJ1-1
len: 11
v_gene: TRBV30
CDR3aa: AWSSTEFTEAF

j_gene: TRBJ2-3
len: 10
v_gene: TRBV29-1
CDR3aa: SVVPSTDTQY

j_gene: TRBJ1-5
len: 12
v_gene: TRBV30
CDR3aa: AWSKDRGSQPQH

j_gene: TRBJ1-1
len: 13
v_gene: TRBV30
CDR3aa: AWWPLLITNTEAF

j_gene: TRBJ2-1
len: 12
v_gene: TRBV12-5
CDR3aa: ASGPPGDYNEQF

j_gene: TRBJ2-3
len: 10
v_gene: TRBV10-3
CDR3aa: AMGTSTDTQY

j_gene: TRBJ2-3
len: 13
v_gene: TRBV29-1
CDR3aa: SVDSKRGHTDTQY

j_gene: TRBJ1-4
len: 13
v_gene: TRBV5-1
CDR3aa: ASSSMTATNEKLF

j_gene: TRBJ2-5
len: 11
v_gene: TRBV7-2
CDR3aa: ASSLGLRETQY

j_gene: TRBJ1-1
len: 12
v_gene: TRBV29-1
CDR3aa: SVSNRGRGTEAF

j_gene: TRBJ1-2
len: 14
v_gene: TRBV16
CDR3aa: ASSQSAPLGGYGYT